The 31 T cell receptor beta chains below were found in one sample sequenced in a study of cytomegalovirus exposure and HLA in healthy donors. Primers included in the PCR were 60 Vbeta and 13 Jbeta primers. TCRdb's table, derived via immunoSEQ multiplex PCR, lists solely in-frame clones and lacks some. The sample data list roughly 45,000 clones. Sequencing was performed on PBMCs. The source is a woman in her twenties or thirties in good health and CMV-seronegative.

This chain links TRBV6-6 with TRBJ2-3; no reliable D call. The CDR3 is 14 residues long. Germline V gives CDR1 MNHNY, CDR2 SVGAGI (reference sequence). Trimming took 6 bases from V and 3 from J, leaving 13 bases between them. This chain's CDR3 is CASSPSGETDTQYF. The CDR3 DNA sequence: TGTGCCAGCAGCCCGTCGGGTGAAACAGATACGCAGTATTTT.

This rearrangement joins TRBV7-9 to TRBJ2-5, with TRBD1 as a possible D gene (6 bases). V was clipped by 1 base and J by 5 bases, with 8 bases between them. The CDR3 has 13 residues. The germline gives CDR1 SEHNR, CDR2 FQNEAQ (reference sequence). The DNA of the CDR3 is TGTGCCAGCAGCTTAGACAGGGCGGAGACCCAGTACTTC. This gives the protein CASSLDRAETQYF.

Here the CDR3 reads CASSRTEDRNYGYTF. The CDR3 DNA reads TGTGCCAGCTCACGGACGGAGGACCGTAACTATGGCTACACCTTC. The genes are TRBV18 and TRBJ1-2; D gene uncertain. This CDR3 contains 15 residues. Germline V gene data show CDR1 as KGHSH and CDR2 as LQKENI. Trimming pared 4 bases from V and 1 base from J, leaving 13 bases between.

The V call is TRBV7-3, the J call TRBJ1-2; TRBD1 might be the D (6 bases). This CDR3 has 13 residues. The V end lost 5 bases, the J end lost 3 bases, and 10 bases lay between the germline ends. The germline V gene has CDR1 SGHTA and CDR2 FQGTGA. The CDR3 nucleotides are TGTGCCAGCAGCCCGACAGGCGACTATGGCTACACCTTC. Translated: CASSPTGDYGYTF.

Remarks on this clone: At one end the junction does not follow the germline gene, possibly because of a read error. This chain links TRBV5-6 with TRBJ2-7; 9 bases map to TRBD2. Germline V lookup: CDR1 SGHDT, CDR2 YYEEEE. This CDR3 is 12 amino acids long. The CDR3 sequence is CPSGTGSYEQYF. The CDR3 DNA reads as TGCCCTAGCGGGACCGGCTCCTACGAGCAGTACTTC.

V usage is TRBV4-1 and J usage is TRBJ1-1; 8 positions agree with TRBD1. V lost 1 base and J lost 3; bases outside the gene matches: 7. Germline CDR1 is MGHRA and CDR2 is YSYEKL. This CDR3 contains 16 residues. In DNA form, the CDR3 reads TGCGCCAGCAGCCAAGGGGGAGCAGGGGGCTACACTGAAGCTTTCTTT. This translates into CASSQGGAGGYTEAFF.

The CDR3, as DNA: TGTGCCACCAGCAGACCGGGCGGACAGGGGGGGGGCTACACCTTC. It encodes CATSRPGGQGGGYTF. The rearrangement uses TRBV15 and TRBJ1-2, with 10 bases fitting TRBD1. The CDR3 covers 15 residues. V lost 2 bases and J lost 8; bases outside the gene matches: 8. Germline V gene data show CDR1 as LNHNV and CDR2 as YYDKDF (reference sequence).

This sequence joins TRBV29-1 and TRBJ1-2; D unclear. The germline V gene has CDR1 SQVTM and CDR2 ANQGSEA. The V end was cut by 4 bases, the J end by 5 bases, with 17 bases between. This CDR3 is 14 amino acids long. Written as DNA, the CDR3 is TGCAGCGTTGGACCGGAAGGGAGGGAATATGGCTACACCTTC. Translation: CSVGPEGREYGYTF.

The chain carries TRBV7-2 and TRBJ2-7, with D possibly matching TRBD2 (7 bases). The CDR3 sequence is 15 residues long. CDR1 is SGHTA and CDR2 is FQGNSA in the germline V gene. Trimming removed 5 bases from V and 2 bases from J, with 16 bases in between. The CDR3 is CASSRRGGGAYEQYF. The CDR3 DNA is TGTGCCAGCAGCAGGAGGGGAGGGGGGGCCTACGAGCAGTACTTC. The complete variable domain, with remaining parts taken from reference TRBV7-2 and TRBJ2-7, reads GAGVSQSPSNKVTEKGKDVELRCDPISGHTALYWYRQSLGQGLEFLIYFQGNSAPDKSGLPSDRFSAERTGGSVSTLTIQRTQQEDSAVYLCASSRRGGGAYEQYFGPGTRLTVT.

The chain employs TRBV7-9 and TRBJ1-3; D is unclear. V dropped 4 bases and J dropped 0 bases, with 7 bases sitting between them. Per the germline V gene, CDR1 is SEHNR and CDR2 is FQNEAQ (reference sequence). This CDR3 has 14 amino acids. CDR3 coding DNA: TGTGCCAGCAGCTCCGAGGGCTCTGGAAACACCATATATTTT. It specifies CASSSEGSGNTIYF.

The CDR3 region has the DNA TGCAGCGTTGCTGGTAGTGAGCAGTTCTTC. Residues: CSVAGSEQFF. The J gene is TRBJ2-1, the V gene TRBV29-1; D remains unclear. Germline V gives CDR1 SQVTM, CDR2 ANQGSEA. The CDR3 sequence is 10 residues long. Trimming took 4 bases from V and 9 from J, leaving 7 bases between them.

CDR3 amino acids: CASSTDRGRRSDGYTF. Written as DNA, the CDR3 is TGTGCCAGCAGCACGGACAGGGGGCGGAGGTCGGATGGCTACACCTTC. The V gene is TRBV7-9, the J gene TRBJ1-2, with 11 bases aligning to TRBD1. This CDR3 has 16 residues. Germline CDR1 is SEHNR and CDR2 is FQNEAQ (reference sequence). J lost 6 bases, V lost 5 bases, and 11 bases had no gene match.

The V gene is TRBV9, the J gene TRBJ2-5; TRBD1 is a possible D gene (6 bases). V lost 2 bases, J lost 5 bases, and 16 bases lay in between. Germline V CDR1 and CDR2: SGDLS, YYNGEE. The CDR3 is made up of 15 amino acids. CDR3 bases: TGTGCCAGCAGCGTCCTAACAGGGCTGGGGGAGACCCAGTACTTC. Translation: CASSVLTGLGETQYF.

This chain uses TRBV18 with TRBJ2-1, with D possibly being TRBD2 (5 bases). Trimming shortened V by 4 bases and J by 5 bases, and 9 bases separated the two germline ends. The CDR3 is made up of 13 amino acids. Germline CDR1 reads KGHSH; CDR2 reads LQKENI. CDR3 protein: CASSRGRNNEQFF. The CDR3 DNA follows: TGTGCCAGCTCACGAGGGAGAAACAATGAGCAGTTCTTC.

This chain uses TRBV28 with TRBJ1-2; D might be TRBD1 (5 bases). The germline gives CDR1 MDHEN, CDR2 SYDVKM. CDR3 size: 14 residues. The germline V and J ends were trimmed by 8 bases and 2 bases, with 15 bases remaining between them. The CDR3 DNA is TGTGCCAGCGTGGGGGGGGATGGCAACTATGGCTACACCTTC. This sequence encodes CASVGGDGNYGYTF.

The chain uses TRBV9 and TRBJ2-7; TRBD1 matches 8 bases. The CDR3 covers 14 residues. Germline V gene lookup returns CDR1 SGDLS and CDR2 YYNGEE. The junction had 6 bases not matched to a gene; V was cut back by 2 bases and J by 5 bases. The CDR3 loop reads CASSVRQGKDEQYF. CDR3 in DNA: TGTGCCAGCAGCGTCCGACAGGGGAAGGACGAGCAGTACTTC.

This chain uses TRBV6-4 with TRBJ2-4; 9 bases are a match to TRBD2. The J segment lost 9 bases and the V segment lost 0 bases, leaving 3 bases of the junction unmatched. The CDR3 spans 14 residues. The germline V gene encodes CDR1 MRHNA and CDR2 SNTAGT. CDR3 sequence (DNA): TGTGCCAGCAGTGACTCTAGCGGGAGTGGCATTCAGTACTTC. Its protein product is CASSDSSGSGIQYF.

This chain links TRBV27 with TRBJ2-3; D is undetermined. Trimming stripped 8 bases from V and 0 bases from J, with 9 bases between. This CDR3 region has 13 residues. Germline V gene lookup returns CDR1 MNHEY and CDR2 SMNVEV (reference sequence). The CDR3: CASGSRSTDTQYF. In DNA, the CDR3 is TGTGCCAGCGGCTCGAGGAGCACAGATACGCAGTATTTT.

The rearrangement links TRBV6-5 to TRBJ1-5, with 10 bases identical to TRBD1. J lost 1 base, V lost 6 bases, and 3 bases had no gene match. Per the germline V gene, CDR1 is MNHEY and CDR2 is SVGAGI. The CDR3 extends over 15 amino acids. The CDR3 protein is CASSRDRGSNQPQHF. The CDR3 region has the DNA TGTGCCAGCAGCCGGGACAGGGGCAGCAATCAGCCCCAGCATTTT.

V is TRBV7-3 and J is TRBJ2-1; 7 positions agree with TRBD2. Germline V CDR1 and CDR2: SGHTA, FQGTGA. V trimming: 5 bases; J trimming: 7 bases; junction bases outside the gene matches: 11. The length of the CDR3 is 15 residues. This chain's CDR3 is CASSPTREVGNEQFF. CDR3 nucleotides: TGTGCCAGCAGCCCCACTCGGGAGGTAGGGAATGAGCAGTTCTTC.

This sequence joins TRBV6-5 and TRBJ1-4; D is unclear. This CDR3 is 14 amino acids long. The germline gives CDR1 MNHEY, CDR2 SVGAGI. V was clipped by 10 bases and J by 6 bases, with 18 bases between them. The chain's CDR3 is CANPQTSEYEKLFF. Here the CDR3 DNA reads TGTGCCAACCCTCAGACATCCGAATATGAAAAACTGTTTTTT.

The chain joins TRBV5-6 to TRBJ2-1; D is perhaps TRBD1 (6 bases). V was clipped by 2 bases and J by 2 bases, with 11 bases between them. The CDR3 runs 15 residues. Germline loops: CDR1 SGHDT, CDR2 YYEEEE. Here the CDR3 reads CASSFRGLTYNEQFF. The CDR3 region has the DNA TGTGCCAGCAGCTTCAGGGGTCTCACCTACAATGAGCAGTTCTTC. Together with reference TRBV5-6 and TRBJ2-1, the CDR3 gives the full variable domain: DAGVTQSPTHLIKTRGQQVTLRCSPKSGHDTVSWYQQALGQGPQFIFQYYEEEERQRGNFPDRFSGHQFPNYSSELNVNALLLGDSALYLCASSFRGLTYNEQFFGPGTRLTVL.

This chain connects TRBV5-1 to TRBJ2-7; TRBD1 aligns across 9 bases. CDR3 length: 13 amino acids. Germline V gene data show CDR1 as SGHRS and CDR2 as YFSETQ. Trimming at V came to 5 bases and at J to 4 bases, leaving 4 bases not matched to a gene. CDR3 in amino acids: CASSRDRVYEQYF. For the CDR3, the DNA is TGCGCCAGCAGTCGGGACAGGGTATACGAGCAGTACTTC.

V gene TRBV6-5 combines with J gene TRBJ2-7, with TRBD1 matching 12 bases. The CDR3 consists of 15 residues. Germline lookup yields CDR1 MNHEY and CDR2 SVGAGI. The ends lost 8 bases at V and 6 bases at J; junction bases unmatched: 11. The CDR3 sequence is CASWGQGAPLGEQYF. The CDR3 DNA is TGTGCCAGCTGGGGACAGGGGGCCCCGCTCGGCGAGCAGTACTTC.

This chain joins TRBV7-9 and TRBJ2-7; TRBD1 matches at 7 bases. Germline trimming cut 4 bases from V and 1 base from J; bases unmatched to any gene: 10. This CDR3 is built from 16 residues. CDR1 and CDR2 (germline): SEHNR, FQNEAQ (reference sequence). The CDR3 DNA reads TGTGCCAGCAGCTCGCCTAGACAGGGACCTTCCTACGAGCAGTACTTC. Its translation is CASSSPRQGPSYEQYF.

The genes are TRBV1 and TRBJ1-2; TRBD1 was called by the table and not checked on the DNA. TRBV1 is deemed a pseudogene. This CDR3 region has 14 residues. The CDR3, as DNA: TGCACCAGCAGCCAGGTAGGGGGAGAGGGAGGCTACACCTTC. Its protein is CTSSQVGGEGGYTF.

V gene TRBV30 combines with J gene TRBJ2-6; 10 nucleotides agree with TRBD2. The length of the CDR3 is 18 residues. V was clipped by 3 bases and J by 0 bases; unmatched bases: 8. Germline-derived CDR1 and CDR2 are GTSNPN and SVGIG (reference sequence). The CDR3: CAWRTRLAGPSGANVLTF. The CDR3 DNA is TGTGCCTGGAGGACCCGACTAGCGGGTCCCTCTGGGGCCAACGTCCTGACTTTC.

V usage is TRBV5-1 and J usage is TRBJ1-1, with a weak D call TRBD1 (6 bases). In germline, CDR1 is SGHRS, CDR2 YFSETQ. Trimming removed 0 bases at V and 3 bases at J, with 6 bases between. CDR3 size: 13 residues. DNA for the CDR3: TGCGCCAGCAGCTTGGGGACAGACACTGAAGCTTTCTTT. Protein sequence: CASSLGTDTEAFF.

The chain carries TRBV28 and TRBJ1-2; TRBD1 matches at 8 bases. Germline V CDR1 and CDR2: MDHEN, SYDVKM. The junction had 10 bases not matched to a gene; V was cut back by 10 bases and J by 6 bases. The CDR3 is 13 residues long. The DNA of the CDR3 is TGTGCCACCCTTCGGACAGGGCGCGATGGCTACACCTTC. Its protein product is CATLRTGRDGYTF.

The rearrangement links TRBV6-5 to TRBJ2-1; weak D call: TRBD1 (5 bases). With 5 bases removed from V and 9 bases from J, the gap between germline ends came to 17 bases. The CDR3 sequence is 14 residues long. Germline CDR1 is MNHEY and CDR2 is SVGAGI. DNA of the CDR3: TGTGCCAGCAGTCCCCAAGGGGTCGTAGGTGAGCAGTTCTTC. As protein: CASSPQGVVGEQFF.

Written as DNA, the CDR3 is TGTGCCAGCAGCTTGACACCGCGGAGCACTGAAGCTTTCTTT. Protein sequence: CASSLTPRSTEAFF. The rearrangement joins TRBV5-8 to TRBJ1-1; D gene unclear. The CDR3 spans 14 residues. Germline CDR1 reads SGHTS; CDR2 reads YDEGEE. Trimming removed 1 base at V and 4 bases at J, with 11 bases between.